The 22 T cell receptor beta chains presented below share a single source sample, sequenced in a study of breast tumors, draining lymph nodes, adjacent tissues. Samples came from axillary lymph nodes draining the breast cancer. MiXCR, run by TCRdb on the multiplex PCR reads, gives a single entry per CDR3 protein. This sample has some 130,000 distinct CDR3 sequences; around 22% occur once, and the top ten carry roughly 2.5%. The sequencing sample was made of axillary lymph node tissue. All receptors derive from a female donor with breast cancer. Some clones in this sample may be carry-over from other donors' samples.

About this clonotype: A clone one base away is much larger, so this may be a read error. This sequence joins TRBV20-1 and TRBJ2-5; 8 bases are shared with TRBD2. The CDR3 loop spans 12 amino acids. The germline V gene has CDR1 DFQATT and CDR2 SNEGSKA (reference sequence). CDR3 sequence (DNA): TGCAGTGCTAGTCCAGCGGGGGAGAGCCAGTACTTC. Its translation: CSASPAGESQYF.

This clonotype was seen repeatedly, ten times or more. The chain recombines TRBV6-6 with TRBJ2-7; TRBD2 agrees at 13 bases. Germline V CDR1 and CDR2: MNHNY, SVGAGI (reference sequence). The CDR3 contains 15 residues. The V and J ends lost 2 bases and 5 bases, in that order; junction bases with no gene match: 3. The CDR3 reads CASSYGTSGADEQYF. CDR3 DNA: TGTGCCAGCAGTTACGGGACTAGCGGGGCCGACGAGCAGTACTTC.

For this clonotype: One base away lies a much larger clone, so this may be a sequencing read error. The chain is built from TRBV3-1 and TRBJ1-6; D may be TRBD1 (6 bases). Trimming shortened V by 1 base and J by 7 bases, and 14 bases separated the two germline ends. The CDR3 extends over 16 amino acids. The V gene's germline CDR1 is LGHDT and CDR2 YNNKEL (reference sequence). The CDR3 protein is CASSQVPGAWNSPLHF. CDR3 DNA: TGTGCCAGCAGCCAAGTGCCGGGGGCTTGGAATTCACCCCTCCACTTT. The complete variable domain, with remaining parts taken from reference TRBV3-1 and TRBJ1-6, reads DTAVSQTPKYLVTQMGNDKSIKCEQNLGHDTMYWYKQDSKKFLKIMFSYNNKELIINETVPNRFSPKSPDKAHLNLHINSLELGDSAVYFCASSQVPGAWNSPLHFGNGTRLTVT.

This clonotype was seen a handful of times. The rearrangement uses TRBV6-5 and TRBJ2-5; no reliable D call. The CDR3 sequence is 13 residues long. The V end was cut by 6 bases, the J end by 2 bases, with 10 bases between. Germline values: CDR1 MNHEY, CDR2 SVGAGI. The CDR3 nucleotides read TGTGCCAGCAGAACAGCCGTACAAGAGACCCAGTACTTC. Its translation: CASRTAVQETQYF.

The chain joins TRBV28 to TRBJ2-7; 10 nucleotides match TRBD2. Germline assignment: CDR1 MDHEN and CDR2 SYDVKM. This CDR3 is 16 amino acids long. With 5 bases clipped from V and 3 bases from J, the junction kept 10 bases outside the gene matches. The CDR3 region is CASSTPPLAGVYEQYF. The CDR3 nucleotides are TGTGCCAGCAGTACCCCCCCTCTAGCGGGAGTCTACGAGCAGTACTTC.

This clonotype was observed at least ten times. CDR3 residues: CASSPTSGTNTGELFF. In nucleotides, the CDR3 is TGTGCCAGCAGCCCGACTAGCGGTACGAACACCGGGGAGCTGTTTTTT. The chain uses TRBV11-3 and TRBJ2-2, with 9 bases matching TRBD2. CDR1 is SGHNT and CDR2 is YENEEA in the germline V gene. The CDR3 is made up of 16 amino acids. Losses at the gene ends were 5 bases for V and 0 bases for J; bases not matched to a gene: 4.

A few counts support this clonotype. This may arise from a read error, as a much more abundant clone is one base away. This chain joins TRBV7-9 and TRBJ2-3; no clear D. V was pared by 8 bases and J by 10 bases, with 13 bases between. In germline, CDR1 is SEHNR, CDR2 FQNEAQ (reference sequence). CDR3 length: 11 residues. The CDR3 nucleotides read TGTGCCAGCGGCACGGGCCCGTCGCAGTATTTT. This encodes CASGTGPSQYF.

This clonotype was recorded many times. This rearrangement joins TRBV4-2 to TRBJ1-6; 8 positions agree with TRBD1. The ends lost 4 bases at V and 7 bases at J; junction bases unmatched: 6. The CDR3 has 15 amino acids. Looked up from germline, CDR1 is LGHNA and CDR2 is YNFKEQ. DNA of the CDR3: TGTGCCAGCAGCCCCCAGACAGGGGACAATTCACCCCTCCACTTT. This sequence encodes CASSPQTGDNSPLHF.

Comment on this clonotype: At one boundary the junction diverges from the germline segment, which might be a read error. The J gene is TRBJ2-7, the V gene TRBV7-2, with a possible D match to TRBD2 (7 bases). The germline V gene has CDR1 SGHTA and CDR2 FQGNSA. This CDR3 comprises 13 residues. The DNA of the CDR3 is TGTGCCAGCAGCCAAAAGCGGAGGGGGGGCGTGAACTTC. Translating gives CASSQKRRGGVNF.

This clonotype was detected ten times or more. This chain links TRBV6-5 with TRBJ2-3; D gene uncertain. The CDR3 consists of 16 residues. CDR1 and CDR2 from the germline V gene are MNHEY and SVGAGI. The ends were cut back, 1 base at V and 0 bases at J, with 11 bases in the middle. CDR3 coding DNA: TGTGCCAGCAGTTACTTTGGCGCCCCAAGCACAGATACGCAGTATTTT. It is translated as CASSYFGAPSTDTQYF.

In this sample, this clonotype turned up many times. This rearrangement joins TRBV20-1 to TRBJ2-7; D perhaps matches TRBD1 (12 bases). Germline CDR1 reads DFQATT; CDR2 reads SNEGSKA (reference sequence). This CDR3 is built from 19 residues. The V and J ends lost 2 bases and 3 bases respectively, with 29 bases between them. CDR3 region: CSARPGTGGTSGSFYEQYF. For the CDR3, the DNA is TGCAGTGCTAGACCAGGGACAGGGGGCACTAGCGGGAGCTTCTACGAGCAGTACTTC.

This clonotype came up a few times. The CDR3: CASSRDRTHYGYTF. CDR3 coding DNA: TGTGCCAGCAGCAGGGACAGGACCCACTATGGCTACACCTTC. The rearrangement joins TRBV28 to TRBJ1-2, with 8 bases that match TRBD1. V gave up 6 bases and J gave up 3 bases; unmatched junction bases: 6. Germline CDR1 MDHEN, CDR2 SYDVKM. The CDR3 covers 14 residues.

Regarding this clonotype: Compared with germline, one end of the junction differs, possibly owing to a read error. The rearrangement uses TRBV5-4 and TRBJ2-4, with D unclear. Germline V gene lookup returns CDR1 SGHNT and CDR2 YYREEE (reference sequence). This CDR3 is 15 amino acids long. As DNA, the CDR3 is TGTGCCAGCAGTTTGGGTTCTGGCGGCAAAAACATTCAGTACTTC. Its protein product is CASSLGSGGKNIQYF.

In the case of this clonotype: The final CDR3 position lacks the conserved phenylalanine or tryptophan, pointing to a likely read error. The chain combines TRBV2 with TRBJ2-1, with 14 bases aligning to TRBD2. The CDR3 is 17 amino acids. Germline V CDR1 and CDR2: SNHLY, FYNNEI. V gave up 10 bases and J gave up 7 bases; unmatched junction bases: 15. The CDR3 here is CAIPGLAGVNTGNEQFS. Written as DNA, the CDR3 is TGTGCCATACCGGGACTAGCGGGAGTCAACACCGGGAATGAGCAGTTCTCC.

This clonotype has at least ten counts. The gene calls are TRBV19 and TRBJ1-2; D might be TRBD1 (5 bases). V gave up 2 bases and J gave up 6 bases, with 7 bases separating them. CDR3 length: 12 amino acids. Germline-derived CDR1 and CDR2 are LNHDA and SQIVND (reference sequence). CDR3 region: CASSIPGDGYTF. CDR3 in DNA: TGTGCCAGTAGTATACCGGGGGATGGCTACACCTTC. The full variable domain, rest sourced from reference TRBV19 and TRBJ1-2, is DGGITQSPKYLFRKEGQNVTLSCEQNLNHDAMYWYRQDPGQGLRLIYYSQIVNDFQKGDIAEGYSVSREKKESFPLTVTSAQKNPTAFYLCASSIPGDGYTFGSGTRLTVV.

On this clonotype itself: Just one base apart from a much larger clone, this may be a read error. This chain joins TRBV9 and TRBJ2-3; D gene unclear. Germline V gene sequence: CDR1 SGDLS, CDR2 YYNGEE. The CDR3 has 13 residues. The CDR3 region is CASSVAYEDMQYF. As DNA, the CDR3 is TGTGCCAGCAGCGTAGCTTATGAAGATATGCAGTATTTT.

This clonotype was observed many times. This chain joins TRBV7-3 and TRBJ2-5; either TRBD1 or TRBD2 may supply D (6 bases each). The germline CDR1 and CDR2 sequences are SGHTA and FQGTGA. The CDR3 contains 16 residues. Trimming left V 5 bases short and J 1 base short, with 17 bases between. The CDR3: CASSPGGRTTQETQYF. DNA for the CDR3: TGTGCCAGCAGCCCCGGGGGCCGGACAACCCAAGAGACCCAGTACTTC.

The CDR3 loop reads CASSLDGTYGYTF. CDR3 in DNA: TGTGCCAGCAGCTTGGACGGAACCTATGGCTACACCTTC. J is TRBJ1-2 and V is TRBV5-8; D remains unclear. Between the trimmed V and J ends, which lost 0 bases and 4 bases, there was a span of 7 bases. The CDR3 runs 13 residues. Germline lookup yields CDR1 SGHTS and CDR2 YDEGEE.

This clonotype was found many times. This rearrangement joins TRBV2 to TRBJ2-7, with D possibly called TRBD1 or TRBD2 (5 bases each). V lost 7 bases and J 0 bases, leaving 10 bases between the germline ends. Germline assignment: CDR1 SNHLY and CDR2 FYNNEI. This CDR3 spans 13 amino acids. The CDR3 bases are TGTGCCAGCACGACTGGGACCTCCTACGAGCAGTACTTC. Its protein product is CASTTGTSYEQYF.

In its sample, this clonotype was seen many times. The rearrangement links TRBV2 to TRBJ1-4; 7 nucleotides agree with TRBD1. CDR1 is SNHLY, CDR2 FYNNEI, per germline. With 6 bases clipped from V and 8 bases from J, the junction kept 9 bases outside the gene matches. The CDR3 totals 14 residues. The CDR3 loop is CASRSRDRKEKLFF. The CDR3 DNA reads as TGTGCCAGCAGGAGCCGGGACAGAAAAGAAAAACTGTTTTTT.

This clonotype appeared many times. The chain carries TRBV24-1 and TRBJ2-2; the D is unclear. The germline V gene encodes CDR1 KGHDR and CDR2 SFDVKD. The CDR3 extends over 12 amino acids. V dropped 4 bases and J dropped 4 bases, with 3 bases sitting between them. DNA of the CDR3: TGTGCCACCAGTGAAACCACCGGGGAGCTGTTTTTT. Its protein product is CATSETTGELFF.

This clonotype was picked up many times. This chain uses TRBV5-6 with TRBJ2-7; 15 bases match TRBD2. The CDR3 sequence is 18 residues long. V was pared by 5 bases and J by 1 base, with 10 bases of the junction left unmatched. Germline V gene lookup returns CDR1 SGHDT and CDR2 YYEEEE. The CDR3 loop is CASSPRTSGRARSYEQYF. CDR3 nucleotides: TGTGCCAGCAGTCCAAGGACTAGCGGGAGGGCCAGGTCCTACGAGCAGTACTTC.